This T cell receptor beta chain was recorded in a study of CD8 T cells in ankylosing spondylitis. General study results and limits: A motif of several highly homologous TCR beta variants was seen as apparently characteristic of ankylosing spondylitis blood.

MiXCR, run by TCRdb on the 5' RACE reads, gives a single entry per CDR3 protein. The table includes hundreds of thousands of distinct CDR3 sequences, approximately 11% detected once. This clonotype appeared many times. Its antigen remains unknown. The germline CDR1 and CDR2 sequences are SQVTM and ANQGSEA. After removal of 2 bases from V and 3 bases from J, the junction contained 7 bases not matched to a gene. CDR3 size: 15 residues. Sample: blood, either unsorted or a sorted T cell fraction (not recorded which). The rearrangement links TRBV29-1 to TRBJ2-5; 9 nucleotides match TRBD2. The source of this sequence is a male donor with ankylosing spondylitis. Here the CDR3 DNA reads TGCAGCGTTGAACCCCTAGCGGGGATTAAAGAGACCCAGTACTTC. It yields the protein CSVEPLAGIKETQYF.